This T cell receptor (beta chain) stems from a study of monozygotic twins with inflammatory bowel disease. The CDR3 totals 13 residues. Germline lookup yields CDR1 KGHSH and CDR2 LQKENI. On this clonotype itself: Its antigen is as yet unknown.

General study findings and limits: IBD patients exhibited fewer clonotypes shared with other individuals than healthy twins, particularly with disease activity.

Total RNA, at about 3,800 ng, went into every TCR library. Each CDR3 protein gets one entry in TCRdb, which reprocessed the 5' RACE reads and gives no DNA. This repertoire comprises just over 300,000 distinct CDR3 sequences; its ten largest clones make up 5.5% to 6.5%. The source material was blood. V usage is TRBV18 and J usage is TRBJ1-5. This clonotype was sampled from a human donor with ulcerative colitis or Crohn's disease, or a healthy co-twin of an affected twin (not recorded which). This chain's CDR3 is CASTTTWNQPQHF.